The 26 T cell receptor beta chains reported below all come from one sample, sequenced in a study of T cell responses to AZD1222 COVID-19 vaccine. Measured with immunoSEQ multiplex PCR; TCRdb has only the in-frame clones, and not every one. The top ten clones hold 4% to 4.5% of a sample with fewer than 200,000 clones, approximately 90% of them seen once. The specimen was peripheral blood, collected 28 days after the second AZD1222 dose. These receptors all come from an adult who received the AZD1222 COVID-19 vaccine.

Of note for this clone: The same CDR3 arises from other DNA sequences in this sample as well. The V and J genes are TRBV5-1 and TRBJ1-1; D is unclear. Germline CDR1 reads SGHRS; CDR2 reads YFSETQ. Trimming stripped 7 bases from V and 2 bases from J, with 6 bases between. This CDR3 is built from 11 residues. CDR3 DNA: TGCGCCAGCCGACAAAACACTGAAGCTTTCTTT. Translated: CASRQNTEAFF.

The chain employs TRBV30 and TRBJ2-3; 8 bases are shared with TRBD2. V lost 2 bases and J lost 3; bases outside the gene matches: 4. CDR3 size: 14 residues. The germline gives CDR1 GTSNPN, CDR2 SVGIG (reference sequence). CDR3 protein: CAWSYPGGTDTQYF. The DNA for the CDR3 is TGTGCCTGGAGTTACCCGGGGGGGACAGATACGCAGTATTTT.

The CDR3 coding sequence is TGTGCCAGTAGTGGGCTAGCGGGGCCGAACACCGGGGAGCTGTTTTTT. Amino acid sequence: CASSGLAGPNTGELFF. V and J are TRBV19 and TRBJ2-2; TRBD2 aligns across 9 bases. Trimming cost V 5 bases and J 0 bases; bases outside gene matches: 4. CDR3 length: 16 residues. Germline V lookup: CDR1 LNHDA, CDR2 SQIVND (reference sequence).

The chain couples TRBV12-2 to TRBJ1-5. TRBV12-2 corresponds to a pseudogene. This CDR3 is 12 amino acids long. CDR3 loop: CASRLDYQPQHF. The DNA of the CDR3 is TGTGCAAGTCGCTTAGACTATCAGCCCCAGCATTTT.

The chain has TRBV4-3 and TRBJ1-2; 7 bases map to TRBD1. After removal of 8 bases from V and 8 bases from J, the junction contained 14 bases not matched to a gene. The CDR3 totals 14 residues. The V gene's germline CDR1 is LGHNA and CDR2 YSLEER. This CDR3 reads CASRYDRESGGYTF. CDR3 coding DNA: TGCGCCAGCCGATACGACAGGGAATCGGGAGGCTACACCTTC.

V and J are TRBV18 and TRBJ1-2, with no clear D. The V and J ends lost 5 bases and 8 bases respectively, with 15 bases between them. From germline, CDR1 is KGHSH and CDR2 LQKENI. The CDR3 has 13 residues. CDR3 nucleotides: TGTGCCAGCTCATCCGACCGACCTCAGGGCTACACCTTC. It is translated as CASSSDRPQGYTF.

The chain is built from TRBV27 and TRBJ2-3; no clear D. This CDR3 is 14 amino acids long. The germline gives CDR1 MNHEY, CDR2 SMNVEV (reference sequence). V was pared by 2 bases and J by 10 bases, with 16 bases between. The CDR3 is CASSLGSNDGAQYF. The CDR3 nucleotides read TGTGCCAGCAGTTTAGGCAGCAACGACGGTGCGCAGTATTTT.

The rearrangement links TRBV5-1 to TRBJ1-5; TRBD1 matches at 7 bases. In germline, CDR1 is SGHRS, CDR2 YFSETQ. V dropped 4 bases and J dropped 0; count of bases not matched to a gene: 4. The CDR3 contains 15 residues. CDR3 in DNA: TGCGCCAGCAGCCCGGCAGGGGGTAGCAATCAGCCCCAGCATTTT. Protein sequence: CASSPAGGSNQPQHF.

Written as DNA, the CDR3 is TGTGCCAGCAGCTCCACGACGGGGAAGCCTGAAGCTTTCTTT. This gives the protein CASSSTTGKPEAFF. V gene TRBV7-9 combines with J gene TRBJ1-1, with D uncertain. The CDR3 extends over 14 amino acids. Trimming removed 4 bases from V and 6 bases from J, with 15 bases in between. Germline V lookup: CDR1 SEHNR, CDR2 FQNEAQ (reference sequence).

V is TRBV19 and J is TRBJ2-3, with D maybe TRBD1 (6 bases). The germline V gene encodes CDR1 LNHDA and CDR2 SQIVND (reference sequence). The CDR3 runs 14 residues. V was trimmed by 9 bases and J by 0 bases, leaving 13 bases between them. CDR3 sequence (DNA): TGTGCCAGCGGACAGTTTTCTAGCACAGATACGCAGTATTTT. Protein product: CASGQFSSTDTQYF.

The J gene is TRBJ2-7, the V gene TRBV5-1, with 8 bases fitting TRBD1. Looked up from germline, CDR1 is SGHRS and CDR2 is YFSETQ. V gave up 2 bases and J gave up 3 bases; unmatched junction bases: 16. The CDR3 has 18 amino acids. Written as DNA, the CDR3 is TGCGCCAGCAGCTTCGTTTCCGGGACAGGAAATTCGGGCTACGAGCAGTACTTC. This translates into CASSFVSGTGNSGYEQYF.

The chain joins TRBV15 to TRBJ2-1, with TRBD1 matching over 7 bases. Trimming removed 1 base from V and 8 bases from J; junction bases left unmatched: 8. CDR1 is LNHNV and CDR2 is YYDKDF in the germline V gene (reference sequence). The CDR3 sequence is 15 residues long. CDR3 nucleotide sequence: TGTGCCACCAGCAGAGTTTGGGGACAGAAGGATGAGCAGTTCTTC. It codes for CATSRVWGQKDEQFF.

This chain connects TRBV24-1 to TRBJ2-3; 13 nucleotides align to TRBD2. The CDR3 contains 18 residues. Germline trimming cut 2 bases from V and 1 base from J; bases unmatched to any gene: 5. The V gene's germline CDR1 is KGHDR and CDR2 SFDVKD. CDR3 DNA sequence: TGTGCCACCAGTGATTCCGGGACTAGCGGGACCGGCACAGATACGCAGTATTTT. Amino acid sequence: CATSDSGTSGTGTDTQYF.

The rearrangement joins TRBV7-9 to TRBJ1-4; no reliable D call. Germline V gene sequence: CDR1 SEHNR, CDR2 FQNEAQ (reference sequence). V shed 0 bases and J shed 6 bases, with 11 bases lying between them. This CDR3 comprises 15 residues. The CDR3 protein is CASSLAFASDEKLFF. The CDR3, as DNA: TGTGCCAGCAGCTTAGCGTTCGCTTCGGATGAAAAACTGTTTTTT.

This chain connects TRBV19 to TRBJ1-4; tentative D call: TRBD1 (5 bases). The V gene's germline CDR1 is LNHDA and CDR2 SQIVND (reference sequence). This CDR3 spans 14 amino acids. V shed 0 bases and J shed 13 bases, with 15 bases lying between them. The CDR3 bases are TGTGCCAGTAGTATAGATGGCGCCAGGACAACACTGTTTTTT. Translating it yields CASSIDGARTTLFF.

This clone was seen a few times. The genes are TRBV10-3 and TRBJ1-2; 7 positions agree with TRBD1. The germline V gene has CDR1 ENHRY and CDR2 SYGVKD. There are 14 residues in the CDR3. Trimming at V came to 7 bases and at J to 8 bases, leaving 13 bases not matched to a gene. The CDR3 spells CAINRDSLNPGYTF. Here the CDR3 DNA reads TGTGCCATCAACCGGGACAGTCTAAATCCGGGCTACACCTTC.

Of note for this clone: This same CDR3 is encoded by further DNA sequences in the sample. V usage is TRBV18 and J usage is TRBJ1-1; D not certain. Trimming shortened V by 2 bases and J by 1 base, and 2 bases separated the two germline ends. The CDR3 contains 12 residues. CDR1 is KGHSH, CDR2 LQKENI, per germline. CDR3 sequence reads: CASSPGNTEAFF. The CDR3 nucleotides read TGTGCCAGCTCACCAGGGAACACTGAAGCTTTCTTT.

The chain links TRBV6-6 to TRBJ1-5; tentatively, D is TRBD1 (5 bases). The V gene lost 7 bases and the J gene lost 3 bases, with 13 bases spanning the gap. The CDR3 is 14 residues long. Germline CDR1 MNHNY, CDR2 SVGAGI (reference sequence). CDR3: CASTLGGPNQPQHF. Here the CDR3 DNA reads TGTGCCAGCACTCTTGGGGGACCCAATCAGCCCCAGCATTTT.

This chain connects TRBV20-1 to TRBJ2-5; a weak D match, TRBD1 (5 bases). Per the germline V gene, CDR1 is DFQATT and CDR2 is SNEGSKA (reference sequence). The CDR3 spans 14 residues. Trimming shortened V by 3 bases and J by 2 bases, and 13 bases separated the two germline ends. The CDR3 nucleotides read TGCAGTGCTAGTGGTTTGGGGCAGCAAGAGACCCAGTACTTC. Its protein product is CSASGLGQQETQYF.

This rearrangement joins TRBV12-3 or TRBV12-4 to TRBJ1-1, with unresolved D. This CDR3 region has 12 residues. Trimming took off 2 bases at V and 6 bases at J, with 7 bases between the two ends. The CDR3 loop reads CASSLRAAEAFF. The CDR3 DNA reads TGTGCCAGCAGTTTAAGGGCAGCTGAAGCTTTCTTT.

In its sample, this clone was seen a few times. The chain recombines TRBV7-6 with TRBJ2-1; 9 bases line up with TRBD2. V shed 4 bases, J shed 10 bases, and the junction held 5 bases outside the gene matches. The CDR3 covers 13 residues. CDR1 is SGHVS, CDR2 FNYEAQ, per germline. CDR3: CASSSAGGFEQFF. CDR3 nucleotide sequence: TGTGCCAGCAGCTCAGCGGGGGGTTTCGAGCAGTTCTTC.

The rearrangement links TRBV5-1 to TRBJ1-5; 11 bases agree with TRBD1. Germline trimming cut 5 bases from V and 6 bases from J; bases unmatched to any gene: 7. CDR1 and CDR2 from the germline V gene are SGHRS and YFSETQ. This CDR3 region has 15 residues. CDR3 sequence: CASSSGTGGTQPQHF. The CDR3 coding sequence is TGCGCCAGCAGTTCCGGGACAGGGGGTACTCAGCCCCAGCATTTT.

The rearrangement joins TRBV27 to TRBJ2-7; 7 bases are shared with TRBD1. The V and J ends lost 5 bases and 1 base, in that order; junction bases with no gene match: 5. The CDR3 has 14 amino acids. Germline CDR1 reads MNHEY; CDR2 reads SMNVEV (reference sequence). In DNA form, the CDR3 reads TGTGCCAGCAGTACAGGGGATTCATCCTACGAGCAGTACTTC. Its translation is CASSTGDSSYEQYF.

J is TRBJ1-4 and V is TRBV4-1, with D maybe TRBD1 (5 bases). This CDR3 has 15 residues. The germline CDR1 and CDR2 sequences are MGHRA and YSYEKL. V was trimmed by 3 bases and J by 6 bases, leaving 14 bases between them. The CDR3 region is CASSQLRGMDEKLFF. In nucleotides, the CDR3 is TGCGCCAGCAGCCAGTTGCGGGGGATGGATGAAAAACTGTTTTTT.

The genes are TRBV3-1 (or the pseudogene TRBV3-2) and TRBJ2-3; D is perhaps TRBD1 (5 bases). Germline CDR1 is LGHDT and CDR2 is YNNKEL (reference sequence). The CDR3 spans 15 residues. Trimming took off 1 base at V and 6 bases at J, with 14 bases between the two ends. CDR3 amino acids: CASSQGGSLGDTQYF. The CDR3 nucleotides are TGTGCCAGCAGCCAAGGGGGCTCCCTAGGGGATACGCAGTATTTT.

The chain has TRBV21-1 and TRBJ1-5; TRBD1 is the table's D call and was not checked against the DNA. TRBV21-1 is deemed a pseudogene. This CDR3 contains 18 residues. The CDR3 loop is CASKKGKIANSSNQPQHF. CDR3 sequence (DNA): TGTGCCAGCAAAAAGGGGAAGATAGCAAATAGTAGCAATCAGCCCCAGCATTTT.